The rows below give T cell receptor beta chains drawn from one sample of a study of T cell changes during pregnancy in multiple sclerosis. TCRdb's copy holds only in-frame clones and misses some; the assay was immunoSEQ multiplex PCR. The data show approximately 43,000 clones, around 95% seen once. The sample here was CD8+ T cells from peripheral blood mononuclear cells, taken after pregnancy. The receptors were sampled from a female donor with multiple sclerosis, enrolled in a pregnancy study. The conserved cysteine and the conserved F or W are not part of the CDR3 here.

ASSQDSGTGELF,TRBV4-3,12,TRBJ2-2
ASSEPQGFVMNTEAF,TRBV2,15,TRBJ1-1
ASSPRDWNLMNTEAF,TRBV19,15,TRBJ1-1
ASSLASLRGNTIY,TRBV7-2,13,TRBJ1-3
ASSHGLAGGSF,TRBV19,11,TRBJ2-1
AINVGDGYT,TRBV10-3,9,TRBJ1-2
SVAGFSGNTIY,TRBV29-1,11,TRBJ1-3
ATTAGTGGYNGYT,TRBV27,13,TRBJ1-2
ASSPLQGPFAGELF,TRBV27,14,TRBJ2-2
ASGGSLTDTQY,TRBV6-6,11,TRBJ2-3
ASSLGGDQPQH,TRBV27,11,TRBJ1-5
ASSEYSGVSSYNEQF,TRBV6-4,15,TRBJ2-1
ASSPGTENIQY,TRBV7-9,11,TRBJ2-4
ATPSGVGEQF,TRBV2,10,TRBJ2-1
ASSLTSAGELF,TRBV14,11,TRBJ2-2
ASSAPGSNSPLH,TRBV9,12,TRBJ1-6
ASSPRQGTGYEQY,TRBV4-3,13,TRBJ2-7
ASSEALIGTGLYEQY,TRBV6-1,15,TRBJ2-7
AWILQGDEQF,TRBV30,10,TRBJ2-1
ASSWGQGGKDDNEQF,TRBV27,15,TRBJ2-1
ASSFGAKNIQY,TRBV6-5,11,TRBJ2-4
ASSLAPSGSNEQF,TRBV5-1,13,TRBJ2-1
ASSNFATNEKLF,TRBV7-9,12,TRBJ1-4
ASSPAVDTQY,TRBV4-1,10,TRBJ2-3
ASSLAAGGPQH,TRBV5-1,11,TRBJ1-5
ASSLSRSYEQY,TRBV27,11,TRBJ2-7
ASSLDRADNQPQH,TRBV5-4,13,TRBJ1-5
ASSPGHTNTGELF,TRBV19,13,TRBJ2-2
ASSSRVAAGDEKLF,TRBV5-8,14,TRBJ1-4
ASSPGTSGVISYEQY,TRBV7-9,15,TRBJ2-7
ASSSGQNPYEQY,TRBV28,12,TRBJ2-7
ASSQVGSALNEQY,TRBV4-1,13,TRBJ2-7
ASGGTGLNTEAF,TRBV7-9,12,TRBJ1-1
ATRGESYSPLH,TRBV19,11,TRBJ1-6
AASSGRAYEQY,TRBV28,11,TRBJ2-7
ASSSGLAGVDEQF,TRBV7-3,13,TRBJ2-1
ASTEAWLAGSSYNEQF,TRBV2,16,TRBJ2-1
ASSLGTRIYNSPLH,TRBV7-8,14,TRBJ1-6
AISVGQGTDTQY,TRBV10-3,12,TRBJ2-3
ASSPGTANTEAF,TRBV4-3,12,TRBJ1-1
ASPLNTEAF,TRBV2,9,TRBJ1-1
ATSSRVLEGYT,TRBV15,11,TRBJ1-2
ARRGGVEF,TRBV6-1,8,TRBJ2-1
ASSWGATNEKLF,TRBV27,12,TRBJ1-4
ASSTGLNTEAF,TRBV19,11,TRBJ1-1
AGSLAVITGGAAGYGYT,TRBV28,17,TRBJ1-2
AWALGDEQY,TRBV30,9,TRBJ2-7
ASSPRTGDGYT,TRBV19,11,TRBJ1-2
ASSPEGNRGYEQY,TRBV7-6,13,TRBJ2-7
ASSPGTSGTDTQY,TRBV7-2,13,TRBJ2-3
AWRLAENTGELF,TRBV30,12,TRBJ2-2
ASSFTGTGGPGNYGYT,TRBV9,16,TRBJ1-2
ASSPGQGPLYEQY,TRBV14,13,TRBJ2-7
ASSFGTEYEQY,TRBV11-2,11,TRBJ2-7